The 21 T cell receptor beta chains reported below all come from one sample, sequenced in a study of cytomegalovirus exposure and HLA in healthy donors (dated by TCRdb to 2016 to 2017). The protocol used for the library was the immunoSEQ multiplex PCR assay. TCRdb retrieved this table from immuneACCESS and kept in-frame rearrangements only. Not all clones are present; in checked studies, unresolved V genes account for under half, and no reason is known for the remainder. The sample table lists approximately 150,000 clones, around 81% of them with a count of one. The ten top clones hold over 2% of the sample. The material sequenced was PBMCs. These receptors were taken from a man aged 25-45 years in good health and CMV-seropositive.

The V and J genes are TRBV19 and TRBJ2-5, with a weak D call TRBD1 (6 bases). The V and J ends lost 5 bases and 4 bases respectively, with 17 bases between them. Germline CDR1 is LNHDA and CDR2 is SQIVND (reference sequence). The length of the CDR3 is 15 residues. The chain's CDR3 is CASSLIRGQGETQYF. The CDR3 DNA reads TGTGCCAGTAGTCTTATCAGGGGCCAGGGAGAGACCCAGTACTTC.

V and J are TRBV9 and TRBJ1-2, with a possible D match to TRBD1 (5 bases). The CDR3 covers 14 residues. Trimming removed 4 bases from V and 5 bases from J, with 15 bases in between. CDR1 and CDR2 (germline): SGDLS, YYNGEE. CDR3 in amino acids: CASSPDGGEYGYTF. CDR3 bases: TGTGCCAGCAGCCCCGATGGAGGGGAATATGGCTACACCTTC.

V and J are TRBV19 and TRBJ2-3; unclear D gene. Germline assignment: CDR1 LNHDA and CDR2 SQIVND (reference sequence). This CDR3 contains 11 residues. V was pared by 9 bases and J by 8 bases, with 12 bases between. The CDR3 DNA reads TGTGCCAGCCTGAGTTTCGGTACGCAGTATTTT. Translation gives CASLSFGTQYF. Full variable domain (outside the CDR3, taken from reference TRBV19 and TRBJ2-3): DGGITQSPKYLFRKEGQNVTLSCEQNLNHDAMYWYRQDPGQGLRLIYYSQIVNDFQKGDIAEGYSVSREKKESFPLTVTSAQKNPTAFYLCASLSFGTQYFGPGTRLTVL.

V usage is TRBV27 and J usage is TRBJ1-6; D possibly corresponds to TRBD1 (5 bases). Trimming removed 0 bases at V and 3 bases at J, with 15 bases between. Germline V CDR1 and CDR2: MNHEY, SMNVEV (reference sequence). This CDR3 has 18 amino acids. CDR3 sequence reads: CASSLSSPGYGYNSPLHF. Written as DNA, the CDR3 is TGTGCCAGCAGTTTATCGTCCCCAGGGTACGGCTATAATTCACCCCTCCACTTT.

V gene TRBV10-1 combines with J gene TRBJ2-3; the match to TRBD1 covers 9 bases. Germline CDR1 reads WNHNN; CDR2 reads SYGVQD (reference sequence). The V gene end was trimmed by 6 bases and the J gene end by 2 bases; junction bases not matched to a gene: 6. The CDR3 extends over 15 amino acids. CDR3 protein: CASRKGQGVTDTQYF. In DNA form, the CDR3 reads TGCGCCAGCAGGAAGGGACAGGGAGTCACAGATACGCAGTATTTT.

This chain connects TRBV18 to TRBJ1-4; TRBD1 aligns across 7 bases. Germline CDR1 and CDR2: KGHSH and LQKENI. Trimming at V came to 6 bases and at J to 5 bases, leaving 12 bases not matched to a gene. The CDR3 has 16 residues. The CDR3 DNA sequence: TGTGCCAGCTCGCCCCGGTCAACAGGGGTAAATGAAAAACTGTTTTTT. It encodes CASSPRSTGVNEKLFF.

CDR3 DNA: TGTGCCAGTAGTCCGACCAGGGGAAGGTATGGCTACACCTTC. Translation: CASSPTRGRYGYTF. V is TRBV19 and J is TRBJ1-2, with D perhaps TRBD1 (6 bases). The CDR3 covers 14 residues. Germline CDR1 LNHDA, CDR2 SQIVND (reference sequence). V lost 5 bases to trimming and J lost 5 bases, with 15 bases between them.

The chain recombines TRBV9 with TRBJ1-1; no clear D gene. Trimming shortened V by 3 bases and J by 8 bases, and 11 bases separated the two germline ends. Germline CDR1 reads SGDLS; CDR2 reads YYNGEE. CDR3 length equals 12 residues. CDR3: CASSDQSLEAFF. In DNA, the CDR3 is TGTGCCAGCAGCGACCAATCCCTAGAAGCTTTCTTT.

This clone appeared a single time. This sequence joins TRBV19 and TRBJ1-5; 10 positions agree with TRBD1. This CDR3 spans 17 amino acids. J lost 0 bases, V lost 4 bases, and 6 bases had no gene match. CDR1 and CDR2 from the germline V gene are LNHDA and SQIVND (reference sequence). The CDR3 loop reads CASSRDRGPNSNQPQHF. For the CDR3, the DNA is TGTGCCAGTAGTAGGGACAGGGGCCCCAATAGCAATCAGCCCCAGCATTTT.

This clone was detected many times. The rearrangement uses TRBV7-2 and TRBJ1-6, with 8 bases fitting TRBD1. The CDR3 length is 15 residues. V lost 5 bases, J lost 9 bases, and 9 bases stayed unmatched. CDR1 and CDR2 (germline): SGHTA, FQGNSA. The CDR3 region is CASSTQTGTGSPLHF. CDR3 sequence (DNA): TGTGCCAGCAGCACACAGACAGGGACAGGTTCACCCCTCCACTTT.

The rearrangement links TRBV11-2 to TRBJ2-5, with 8 bases matching TRBD2. The CDR3 covers 15 residues. CDR1 and CDR2 (germline): SGHAT, FQNNGV. With V trimmed by 5 bases and J by 5 bases, 10 bases remained unmatched. The CDR3 region is CASSRAGGAGETQYF. DNA of the CDR3: TGTGCCAGCAGCAGGGCCGGGGGGGCCGGTGAGACCCAGTACTTC.

Notes on this clone: At one end the junction does not follow the germline gene, possibly because of a read error. Other nucleotide sequences in the sample specify the same CDR3. The chain has TRBV7-7 and TRBJ2-7, with 12 bases fitting TRBD1. The germline V gene has CDR1 SSHAT and CDR2 FNYEAQ (reference sequence). The CDR3 totals 14 residues. CDR3 sequence: CASSPGQGAYEQYF. The CDR3 nucleotides read TGTGCTAGCAGCCCGGGACAGGGGGCTTACGAGCAGTACTTC. Full variable domain (remainder filled in from reference TRBV7-7 and TRBJ2-7): GAGVSQSPRYKVTKRGQDVTLRCDPISSHATLYWYQQALGQGPEFLTYFNYEAQPDKSGLPSDRFSAERPEGSISTLTIQRTEQRDSAMYRCASSPGQGAYEQYFGPGTRLTVT.

This clone was observed a few times. The CDR3 spells CAISDPRDRGYEQYF. The CDR3 nucleotides are TGTGCCATCAGTGATCCGCGGGACAGGGGCTACGAGCAGTACTTC. The chain couples TRBV10-3 to TRBJ2-7, with 10 nucleotides matching TRBD1. The trim removed 3 bases at V and 3 bases at J, leaving 5 bases unmatched. This CDR3 is built from 15 residues. The germline CDR1 and CDR2 sequences are ENHRY and SYGVKD.

V usage is TRBV7-8 and J usage is TRBJ2-1, with a weak D call TRBD2 (7 bases). V lost 10 bases to trimming and J lost 9 bases, with 16 bases between them. Germline V gene data show CDR1 as SGHVS and CDR2 as FQNEAQ. CDR3 size: 12 residues. CDR3 in DNA: TGTGCCACTGGGGGGGGGCCCAGTGAGCAGTTCTTC. Its protein is CATGGGPSEQFF.

The chain combines TRBV16 with TRBJ2-2; TRBD1 matches at 7 bases. CDR1 is KGHSY and CDR2 is FQNENV in the germline V gene. This CDR3 comprises 15 residues. After removal of 0 bases from V and 5 bases from J, the junction contained 3 bases not matched to a gene. CDR3 loop: CASSQSAGGTGELFF. The CDR3 region has the DNA TGTGCCAGCAGCCAATCGGCAGGGGGTACCGGGGAGCTGTTTTTT.

The chain links TRBV2 to TRBJ2-3; D unclear. V lost 4 bases and J 2 bases, leaving 13 bases between the germline ends. Per the germline V gene, CDR1 is SNHLY and CDR2 is FYNNEI. The CDR3 has 15 residues. The CDR3 DNA follows: TGTGCCAGCAGTGTTATTAACTCGCCCACAGATACGCAGTATTTT. Amino acid sequence: CASSVINSPTDTQYF. Full variable domain (outside the CDR3, taken from reference TRBV2 and TRBJ2-3): EPEVTQTPSHQVTQMGQEVILRCVPISNHLYFYWYRQILGQKVEFLVSFYNNEISEKSEIFDDQFSVERPDGSNFTLKIRSTKLEDSAMYFCASSVINSPTDTQYFGPGTRLTVL.

The chain carries TRBV7-6 and TRBJ2-7, with D perhaps matching TRBD2 (6 bases). This CDR3 has 17 amino acids. Trimming removed 5 bases from V and 2 bases from J, with 22 bases in between. Germline V lookup: CDR1 SGHVS, CDR2 FNYEAQ. DNA of the CDR3: TGTGCCAGCAGCCAACGGGGGACTTCCGATTCGACCTACGAGCAGTACTTC. This encodes CASSQRGTSDSTYEQYF.

This clone was observed a few times. The chain employs TRBV2 and TRBJ1-1; no reliable D call. V lost 7 bases and J lost 3, with 9 bases in between. The CDR3 runs to 12 residues. Germline CDR1 and CDR2: SNHLY and FYNNEI. The CDR3 loop reads CASTPEHTEAFF. Written as DNA, the CDR3 is TGTGCCAGCACCCCAGAACACACTGAAGCTTTCTTT.

V and J are TRBV2 and TRBJ2-7; TRBD1 aligns across 9 bases. J gave up 4 bases and V 0 bases, and 7 bases lay outside the gene matches. The CDR3 sequence is 16 residues long. In germline, CDR1 is SNHLY, CDR2 FYNNEI. The CDR3 DNA is TGTGCCAGCAGTGAAGCCCATCCCGGGACAGGGTACGAGCAGTACTTC. Its protein is CASSEAHPGTGYEQYF.

The chain uses TRBV7-3 and TRBJ2-7; D ambiguous. Germline assignment: CDR1 SGHTA and CDR2 FQGTGA. This CDR3 is 13 amino acids long. V shed 2 bases and J shed 0 bases, with 5 bases lying between them. CDR3 sequence (DNA): TGTGCCAGCAGCTTAGGGCGCTCCTACGAGCAGTACTTC. It translates to CASSLGRSYEQYF.

The chain recombines TRBV2 with TRBJ1-1; D might be TRBD1 (5 bases). This CDR3 comprises 15 residues. Per the germline V gene, CDR1 is SNHLY and CDR2 is FYNNEI. Trimming stripped 5 bases from V and 4 bases from J, with 17 bases between. In DNA, the CDR3 is TGTGCCAGCAGTCGGGGGGGGGTAAGAGGCACTGAAGCTTTCTTT. This sequence encodes CASSRGGVRGTEAFF.